The source of this TCR beta chain is a study of human T cells and chemical hapten exposure. Study in general: Mostly female, the patients presented with alopecia areata, totalis or universalis. TCR yield per sample varied, mainly due to pooled library volumes.

Specified time point: patch test 1, 2 weeks after DPC sensitization. Noted treatment: therapeutic diphenylcyclopropenone sensitization with weekly scalp DPC. The study's findings and limits: Following DPC sensitization, TCRs present above 1 in 1000 frequency showed no change.

Germline V lookup: CDR1 SGHRS, CDR2 YFSETQ. Unmatched junction bases numbered 8, after V lost 1 base and J lost 6 bases. There are 17 residues in the CDR3. The study used a library that attached unique molecular identifiers to individual cDNA molecules. MiXCR, applied by TCRdb to the RACE reads, yields one record per CDR3 protein. Here the sample spans fewer than 500,000 distinct CDR3 sequences, more than 4.5% being singletons. In this sample, this clonotype turned up a few times. Its antigen is not identified. The rearrangement uses TRBV5-1 and TRBJ2-6, with 9 nucleotides matching TRBD1. The starting material was whole blood, obtained in connection with sensitization to the hapten diphenylcyclopropenone (DPC). This receptor was identified in a woman aged 50 to 60 with alopecia areata. Some clones in this sample may be carry-over from other donors' samples. CDR3 region: CASSLRDRVREANVLTF. For the CDR3, the DNA is TGCGCCAGCAGCTTGAGGGACAGGGTTCGTGAGGCCAACGTCCTGACTTTC.